This TCR beta chain appears in the sequencing data of a study of blood T cell repertoires in COVID-19. This table comes from immunoSEQ multiplex PCR, and its TCRdb copy is limited to in-frame clones, with some not included. The sample includes 200,000 to 250,000 clones, 92% of them seen just once. The Seattle patients joined while their infection was active and were tracked longitudinally afterward. Germline assignment: CDR1 LNHDA and CDR2 SQIVND (reference sequence). The V and J ends lost 6 bases and 2 bases respectively, with 10 bases between them. The CDR3 covers 14 residues. Sequenced: peripheral blood. V gene TRBV19 combines with J gene TRBJ2-2; possibly TRBD1 for D (6 bases). This receptor was obtained from a man between 60 and 75 years old with COVID-19, enrolled during active disease. CDR3 loop: CASRLGHNTGELFF. In nucleotides, the CDR3 is TGTGCCAGTAGGCTGGGACATAACACCGGGGAGCTGTTTTTT.